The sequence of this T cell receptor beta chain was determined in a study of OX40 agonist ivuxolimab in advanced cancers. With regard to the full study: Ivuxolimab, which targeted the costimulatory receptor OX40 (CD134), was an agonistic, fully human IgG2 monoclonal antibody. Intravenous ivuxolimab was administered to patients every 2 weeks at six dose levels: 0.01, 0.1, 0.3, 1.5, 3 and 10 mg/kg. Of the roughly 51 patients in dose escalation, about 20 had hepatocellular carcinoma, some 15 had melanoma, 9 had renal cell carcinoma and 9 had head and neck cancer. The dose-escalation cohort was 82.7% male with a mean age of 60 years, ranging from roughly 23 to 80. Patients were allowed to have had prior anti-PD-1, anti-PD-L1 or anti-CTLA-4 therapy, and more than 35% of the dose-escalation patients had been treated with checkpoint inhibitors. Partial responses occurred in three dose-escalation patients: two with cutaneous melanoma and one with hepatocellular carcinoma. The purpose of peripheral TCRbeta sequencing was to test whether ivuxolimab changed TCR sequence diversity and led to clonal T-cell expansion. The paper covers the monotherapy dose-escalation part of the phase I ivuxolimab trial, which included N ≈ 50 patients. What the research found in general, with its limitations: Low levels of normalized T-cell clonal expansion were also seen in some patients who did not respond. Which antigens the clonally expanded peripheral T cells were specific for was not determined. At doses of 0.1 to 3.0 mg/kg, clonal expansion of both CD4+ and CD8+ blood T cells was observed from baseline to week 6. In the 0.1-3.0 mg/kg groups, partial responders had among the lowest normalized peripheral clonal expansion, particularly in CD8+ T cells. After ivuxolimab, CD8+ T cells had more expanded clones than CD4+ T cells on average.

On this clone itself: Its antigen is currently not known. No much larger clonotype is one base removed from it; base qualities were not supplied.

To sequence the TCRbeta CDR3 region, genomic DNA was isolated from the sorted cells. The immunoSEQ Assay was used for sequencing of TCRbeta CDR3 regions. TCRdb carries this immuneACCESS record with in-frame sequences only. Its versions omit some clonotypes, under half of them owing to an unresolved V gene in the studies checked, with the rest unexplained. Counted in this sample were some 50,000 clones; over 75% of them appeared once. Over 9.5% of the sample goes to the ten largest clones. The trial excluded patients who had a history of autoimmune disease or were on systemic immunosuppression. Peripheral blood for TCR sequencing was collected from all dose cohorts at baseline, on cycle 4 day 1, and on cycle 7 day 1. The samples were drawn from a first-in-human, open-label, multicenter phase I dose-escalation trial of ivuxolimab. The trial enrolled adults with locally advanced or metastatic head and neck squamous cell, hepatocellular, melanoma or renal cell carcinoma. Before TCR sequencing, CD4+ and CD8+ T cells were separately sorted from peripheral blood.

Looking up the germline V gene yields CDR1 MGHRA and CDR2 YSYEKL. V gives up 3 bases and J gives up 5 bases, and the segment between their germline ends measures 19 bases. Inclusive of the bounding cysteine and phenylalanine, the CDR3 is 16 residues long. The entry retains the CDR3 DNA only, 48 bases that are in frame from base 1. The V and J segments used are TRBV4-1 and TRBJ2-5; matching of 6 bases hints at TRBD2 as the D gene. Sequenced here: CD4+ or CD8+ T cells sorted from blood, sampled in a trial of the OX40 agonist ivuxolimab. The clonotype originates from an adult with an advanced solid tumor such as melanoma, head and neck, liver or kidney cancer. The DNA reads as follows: TGCGCCAGCAGCCACCTAGCGCCTGCACCAAGGGAGACCCAGTACTTC. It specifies CASSHLAPAPRETQYF.